This T cell receptor beta chain appears in the sequencing data of a study of T cell responses to AZD1222 COVID-19 vaccine. Broader study findings: Donors, mostly white British, included more females; clonal diversity was possibly underestimated. It was only a handful of AZD1222 recipients who were seropositive at baseline. Samples come after the peak T cell response, not at day 14.

On this clone: The antigen remains undetermined.

Sequencing was performed with immunoSEQ multiplex PCR; in TCRdb, only in-frame clones are kept and a portion is missing. The sample records about 180,000 clones, around 94% being singletons. This specimen was peripheral blood, taken 28 days after the second AZD1222 dose. The clonotype originates from an adult who received the AZD1222 COVID-19 vaccine.

DNA for the CDR3: TGTGCCAGCAGCTTATCCGCGGGAGGAACCTACGAGCAGTACTTC. This translates into CASSLSAGGTYEQYF. V gene TRBV7-3 combines with J gene TRBJ2-7, with 8 bases fitting TRBD2. Germline trimming cut 2 bases from V and 2 bases from J; bases unmatched to any gene: 5. Germline V gene data show CDR1 as SGHTA and CDR2 as FQGTGA. The CDR3 is made up of 15 amino acids.